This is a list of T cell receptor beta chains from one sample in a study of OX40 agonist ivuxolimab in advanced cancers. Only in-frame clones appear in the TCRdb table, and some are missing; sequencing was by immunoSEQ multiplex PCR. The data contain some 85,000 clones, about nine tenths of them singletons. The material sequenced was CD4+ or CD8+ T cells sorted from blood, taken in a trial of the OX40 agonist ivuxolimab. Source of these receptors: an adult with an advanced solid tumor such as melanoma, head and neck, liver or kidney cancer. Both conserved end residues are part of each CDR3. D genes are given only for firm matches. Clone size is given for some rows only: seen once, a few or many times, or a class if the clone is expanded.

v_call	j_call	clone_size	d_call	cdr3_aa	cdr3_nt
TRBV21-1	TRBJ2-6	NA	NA	CASSIRGRGDYSGANVLTF	TGTGCCAGCAGCATCCGGGGGCGAGGGGACTACTCTGGGGCCAACGTCCTGACTTTC
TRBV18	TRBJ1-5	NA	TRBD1	CASSAIGQGNQPQHF	TGTGCCAGCTCAGCCATCGGACAGGGGAATCAGCCCCAGCATTTT
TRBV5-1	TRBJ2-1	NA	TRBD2	CASSGTSGTSNEQFF	TGCGCCAGCAGCGGAACTAGCGGGACATCCAATGAGCAGTTCTTC
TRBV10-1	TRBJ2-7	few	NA	CASSDRPSYEQYF	TGCGCCAGCAGTGACCGTCCATCCTACGAGCAGTACTTC
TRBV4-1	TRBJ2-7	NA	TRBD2	CASSRSGSAGEQYF	TGCGCCAGCAGCCGTAGCGGGAGTGCCGGGGAGCAGTACTTC
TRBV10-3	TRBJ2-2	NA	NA	CAIKRSISGELFF	TGTGCCATCAAACGGAGCATATCGGGGGAGCTGTTTTTT
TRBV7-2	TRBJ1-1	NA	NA	CASSPQAANTEAFF	TGTGCCAGCAGCCCCCAGGCAGCGAACACTGAAGCTTTCTTT
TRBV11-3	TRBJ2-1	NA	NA	CASRPGQGKDEQFF	TGTGCCAGCAGACCGGGACAAGGGAAGGATGAGCAGTTCTTC
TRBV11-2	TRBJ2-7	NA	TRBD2	CASSLELAELYEQYF	TGTGCCAGCAGCTTAGAACTAGCGGAACTGTACGAGCAGTACTTC
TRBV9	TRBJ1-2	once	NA	CASSVAPTALQSGYTF	TGTGCCAGCAGCGTAGCCCCGACAGCGCTACAATCCGGCTACACCTTC
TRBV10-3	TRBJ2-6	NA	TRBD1	CAISRQGSGANVLTF	TGTGCCATCAGCCGACAGGGCTCTGGGGCCAACGTCCTGACTTTC
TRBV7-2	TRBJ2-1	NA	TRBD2	CASSYEKGGPGSYNEQFF	TGTGCCAGCAGCTACGAGAAGGGAGGGCCGGGGTCCTACAATGAGCAGTTCTTC
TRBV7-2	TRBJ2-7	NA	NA	CASSLEGVGEQYF	TGTGCCAGCAGCTTAGAGGGGGTGGGCGAGCAGTACTTC
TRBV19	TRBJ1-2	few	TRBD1	CASNLARGHGYTF	TGTGCCAGTAATCTCGCCAGGGGGCATGGCTACACCTTC
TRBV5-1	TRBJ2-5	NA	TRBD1	CASSHRGREETQYF	TGCGCCAGCAGTCACAGGGGAAGGGAAGAGACCCAGTACTTC
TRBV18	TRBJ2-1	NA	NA	CASSPPTGANYNEQFF	TGTGCCAGCTCACCACCGACGGGGGCCAACTACAATGAGCAGTTCTTC
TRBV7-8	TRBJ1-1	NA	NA	CASSLVEVNTEAFF	TGTGCCAGCAGCTTAGTTGAAGTGAACACTGAAGCTTTCTTT
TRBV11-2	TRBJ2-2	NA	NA	CASSLAGAAVGELFF	TGTGCCAGCAGCTTAGCGGGAGCTGCCGTCGGGGAGCTGTTTTTT
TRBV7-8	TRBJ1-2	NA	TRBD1	CASSLASQGLGYGYTF	TGTGCCAGCAGCTTAGCATCACAGGGGTTAGGGTATGGCTACACCTTC
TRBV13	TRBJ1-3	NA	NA	CASSAALGLSGNTIYF	TGTGCCAGCAGCGCCGCGTTGGGGCTCTCTGGAAACACCATATATTTT
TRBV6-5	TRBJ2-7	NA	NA	CASSFNLNYEQYF	TGTGCCAGCAGTTTCAACCTGAACTACGAGCAGTACTTC
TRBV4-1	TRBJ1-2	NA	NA	CASSQDQAAGHGYTF	TGCGCCAGCAGCCAAGACCAAGCCGCGGGTCATGGCTACACCTTC
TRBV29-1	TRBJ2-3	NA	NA	CSVEDNTDTQYF	TGCAGCGTTGAGGACAACACAGATACGCAGTATTTT
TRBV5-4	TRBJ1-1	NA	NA	CASSRDQNTEAFF	TGTGCCAGCAGCCGGGACCAGAACACTGAAGCTTTCTTT
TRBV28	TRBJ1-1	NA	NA	CASSSSANTEAFF	TGTGCCAGCAGTTCATCAGCGAACACTGAAGCTTTCTTT
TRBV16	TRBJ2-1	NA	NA	CASSLQRDEQFF	TGTGCCAGCAGCCTGCAACGCGATGAGCAGTTCTTC
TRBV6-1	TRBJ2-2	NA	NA	CASSETWGHGNTGELFF	TGTGCCAGCAGTGAAACCTGGGGACATGGAAACACCGGGGAGCTGTTTTTT
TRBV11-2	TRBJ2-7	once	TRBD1	CASSLTGDRFDEQYF	TGCGCCAGCAGCTTGACAGGGGACCGGTTTGACGAGCAGTACTTC
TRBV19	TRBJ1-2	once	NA	CASSIVSGSSYGYTF	TGTGCCAGTAGTATAGTCTCTGGATCTTCCTATGGCTACACCTTC
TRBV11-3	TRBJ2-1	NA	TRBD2	CASSFSSGSLNEQFF	TGTGCCAGCAGCTTCAGTAGCGGGAGCCTAAATGAGCAGTTCTTC
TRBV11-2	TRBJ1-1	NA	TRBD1	CASSLVQGGITEAFF	TGTGCCAGCAGCTTAGTACAGGGGGGGATCACTGAAGCTTTCTTT
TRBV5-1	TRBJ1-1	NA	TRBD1	CASSWDRSFAMNTEAFF	TGCGCCAGCAGCTGGGACAGGAGTTTTGCAATGAACACTGAAGCTTTCTTT
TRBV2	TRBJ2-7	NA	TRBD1	CASRATGGGYEQYF	TGTGCCAGCAGAGCTACAGGGGGCGGATACGAGCAGTACTTC
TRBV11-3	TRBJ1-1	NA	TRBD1	CASSLWGQGGKNTEAFF	TGTGCCAGCAGCTTATGGGGACAGGGGGGTAAGAACACTGAAGCTTTCTTT
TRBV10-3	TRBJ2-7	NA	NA	CAINRGTTYEQYF	TGTGCCATTAACAGGGGGACTACCTACGAGCAGTACTTC
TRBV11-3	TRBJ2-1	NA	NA	CASSSAVYNEQFF	TGTGCCAGCAGCTCAGCGGTTTACAATGAGCAGTTCTTC
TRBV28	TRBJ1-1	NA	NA	CASRSPGAAFF	TGTGCCAGCAGGTCCCCGGGGGCAGCTTTCTTT
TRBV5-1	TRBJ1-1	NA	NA	CASSLEPGGLMNTEAFF	TGCGCCAGCAGCTTGGAGCCGGGTGGGCTCATGAACACTGAAGCTTTCTTT
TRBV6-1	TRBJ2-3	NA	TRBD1	CASIVGGAGDTQYF	TGTGCCAGCATAGTAGGGGGCGCTGGAGATACGCAGTATTTT
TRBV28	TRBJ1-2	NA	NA	CASTPIGAYYGYTF	TGTGCCAGCACCCCAATCGGGGCATACTATGGCTACACCTTC
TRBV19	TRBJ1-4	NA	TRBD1	CASKEGQTNEKLFF	TGTGCCAGTAAAGAGGGACAGACAAATGAAAAACTGTTTTTT
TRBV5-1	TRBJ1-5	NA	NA	CASSPFPNQPQHF	TGCGCCAGCAGCCCGTTCCCTAATCAGCCCCAGCATTTT
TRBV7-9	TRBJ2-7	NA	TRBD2	CASSRGMAGGRYF	TGTGCCAGCAGCCGGGGGATGGCGGGAGGCCGGTACTTC
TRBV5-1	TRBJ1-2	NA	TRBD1	CASSSDRGYYGYTF	TGCGCCAGCAGCTCGGACAGGGGGTACTATGGCTACACCTTC
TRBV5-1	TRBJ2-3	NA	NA	CASSLSSGTDTQYF	TGCGCCAGCAGTTTGTCTAGCGGCACAGATACGCAGTATTTT
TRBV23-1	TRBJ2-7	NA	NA	CASSQIRRDYEQYF	TGCGCCAGCAGTCAAATCAGGAGGGATTACGAGCAGTACTTC
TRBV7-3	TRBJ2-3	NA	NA	CASSYSLGDTQYF	TGTGCCAGCAGCTATAGTCTGGGGGATACGCAGTATTTT